This T cell receptor beta chain was observed in a study of early T cells in non-severe SARS-CoV-2 infection (dated by TCRdb to the early 2020s). Broadly, across the study: TCR sequencing used bulk RNA from unsorted whole blood, so alpha and beta chains could not be paired.

Here is what the overall study found, with its caveats: VDJdb matching was skewed toward anti-spike CD8 responses, so virus-specific expansions were likely underestimated and private and CD4 specificities were missed.

Preparation of the library involved 5' RACE. Instrument on record: NextSeq 500. The TCR library protocol attached unique molecular identifiers to individual cDNA molecules to correct for sequencing error and PCR bias. Both TCR alpha and beta chains were sequenced, and tight co-correlation was observed between alpha and beta sequence abundances in each sample. For the original study's pipeline: Decombinator V4 was used to annotate the V gene, J gene and CDR3 of the TCR sequences. Expanded TCRs were defined as changing significantly between any two time points under a Poisson model with p below 0.0001. Abundances of TCRs were expressed as counts per million after normalisation to the total number of TCRs sequenced in each sample. MAIT TCRs were defined by TRAV1-2 paired with TRAJ12, TRAJ20 or TRAJ33, and iNKT TCRs by TRAV10 paired with TRAJ18. VDJdb, accessed 1 November 2021, was searched for CMV, EBV and SARS-CoV-2 annotated TCRs, with TCRs annotated for multiple antigens excluded. Clones were called with MiXCR by TCRdb after fastp trimmed the public reads at Q25, and only in-frame beta chains were retained. Records with the same CDR3 protein are collapsed into one entry carrying the most frequent genes and DNA. The V and J calls come from TCRdb's annotation, not from the publication. Here the sample has about 30,000 distinct CDR3 sequences; 5.4% occur a single time. The ten largest clones add up to roughly 1% of the sample.

The germline V gene encodes CDR1 DFQATT and CDR2 SNEGSKA (reference sequence). V loses 2 bases, J loses 5 bases, and the germline ends lie 13 bases apart. The CDR3, cysteine through phenylalanine, is 14 amino acids long. Only the CDR3 region is kept as DNA, spanning 42 bases read in frame from base 1. In the case of this clonotype: Its target antigen remains unknown. There are no base qualities to consult, and no much larger clone falls within one base.

The study was a case-control design nested within a healthcare worker cohort in London, UK, with weekly nasopharyngeal swab PCR tests and blood sampling. Healthcare workers were recruited during the week of the UK lockdown, between 23 and 31 March 2020, and followed weekly for up to roughly 15 weeks. The chain couples TRBV20-1 to TRBJ2-1; TRBD1 is perhaps the D gene, given 5 matching bases. The TCR sequence derives from an adult who was a healthcare worker with PCR-confirmed SARS-CoV-2 infection or an uninfected control (not recorded which). The sequencing sample was made of whole blood. CDR3 reads: CSARRGGQNNEQFF. The DNA is as follows: TGCAGTGCTAGAAGGGGTGGGCAGAACAATGAGCAGTTCTTC.